This T cell receptor (beta chain) came from a study of neurological immune-mediated disorders. V was cut by 2 bases and J by 5 bases, with 12 bases left in between. This CDR3 contains 14 residues. Germline assignment: CDR1 SGHTA and CDR2 FQGNSA. This clonotype was recorded at least ten times. In TCRdb, the 5' RACE reads were re-called with MiXCR into one record per CDR3 protein. The sample has about 80,000 distinct CDR3 sequences; roughly 4.3% are singletons. Time point in this sample: longitudinal time-point 3. This receptor was identified in a woman aged 60-75 years with multiple sclerosis. The material sequenced was PBMCs. This chain joins TRBV7-2 and TRBJ2-5, with D possibly TRBD1 on 5 matching bases. CDR3 DNA sequence: TGTGCCAGCAGCTTATCCCGACAGCTCGAGACCCAGTACTTC. It specifies CASSLSRQLETQYF.